The next 30 T cell receptor beta chains were all read from a single sample in a study of neurological immune-mediated disorders. TCRdb re-derived calls from the 5' RACE reads in MiXCR, one entry per CDR3 protein. This table holds 23,000 or so distinct CDR3 sequences, roughly an eighth found once. Sequenced input: PBMCs. The source is a woman aged 55-70 years with HTLV-1-associated myelopathy (HAM/TSP).

Many counts were recorded for this clonotype. The chain joins TRBV5-1 to TRBJ2-1; 11 positions agree with TRBD2. The V segment lost 0 bases and the J segment 7 bases; nucleotides outside the gene matches: 3. Germline loops: CDR1 SGHRS, CDR2 YFSETQ. The CDR3 loop spans 15 amino acids. CDR3 amino acids: CASSLVVAGGNEQFF. CDR3 DNA sequence: TGCGCCAGCAGCTTGGTTGTAGCGGGAGGGAATGAGCAGTTCTTC. The full variable domain, in which reference TRBV5-1 and TRBJ2-1 provide the parts outside the CDR3, is KAGVTQTPRYLIKTRGQQVTLSCSPISGHRSVSWYQQTPGQGLQFLFEYFSETQRNKGNFPGRFSGRQFSNSRSEMNVSTLELGDSALYLCASSLVVAGGNEQFFGPGTRLTVL.

The table lists this clonotype with many counts. V usage is TRBV3-1 and J usage is TRBJ2-1; possibly TRBD1 or TRBD2 for D (5 bases each). CDR3 length: 16 residues. CDR1 and CDR2 (germline): LGHDT, YNNKEL (reference sequence). V gave up 4 bases and J gave up 0 bases, with 13 bases separating them. The DNA for the CDR3 is TGTGCCAGCAGCCGTGACGGGGCGAGCTCCTACAATGAGCAGTTCTTC. Amino acid sequence: CASSRDGASSYNEQFF.

A note on this clonotype: Here the CDR3 omits its conserved ending phenylalanine or tryptophan, so a read error is the likely source. The CDR3 DNA reads as TGTGCCAGCAGCCACGGGCTAGCGGGAGTCTACGAGCAGTACCTT. Its protein product is CASSHGLAGVYEQYL. The chain recombines TRBV14 with TRBJ2-7, with TRBD2 identical over 10 bases. CDR1 and CDR2 (germline): SGHDN, FVKESK. The CDR3 sequence is 15 residues long. With V trimmed by 3 bases and J by 3 bases, 5 bases remained unmatched.

This clonotype has a count of ten or more. The CDR3 sequence is CASSLTVNANTGELFF. The CDR3 coding sequence is TGCGCCAGCAGCCTGACAGTCAACGCGAACACCGGGGAGCTGTTTTTT. V usage is TRBV4-1 and J usage is TRBJ2-2; maybe TRBD1 (5 bases). The germline V gene encodes CDR1 MGHRA and CDR2 YSYEKL. Trimming took 4 bases from V and 0 from J, leaving 12 bases between them. This CDR3 has 16 amino acids.

This clonotype was recorded many times. The V and J genes are TRBV5-1 and TRBJ2-3, with TRBD2 matching 7 bases. V dropped 7 bases and J dropped 3; count of bases not matched to a gene: 8. Per the germline V gene, CDR1 is SGHRS and CDR2 is YFSETQ. This CDR3 contains 14 residues. The CDR3 is CASGTSGETDTQYF. CDR3 DNA: TGCGCCAGCGGCACGAGCGGGGAAACAGATACGCAGTATTTT.

This clonotype was observed at least ten times. The rearrangement joins TRBV5-1 to TRBJ2-7; 8 bases map to TRBD1. Per the germline V gene, CDR1 is SGHRS and CDR2 is YFSETQ. V lost 4 bases to trimming and J lost 1 base; unmatched junction nucleotides: 4. CDR3 size: 14 residues. CDR3 residues: CASSTGTGSYEQYF. The CDR3 DNA sequence: TGCGCCAGCAGCACCGGGACAGGATCCTACGAGCAGTACTTC.

The chain uses TRBV10-3 and TRBJ2-3; 9 bases fit TRBD2. V shed 5 bases, J shed 2 bases, and the junction held 5 bases outside the gene matches. The CDR3 contains 15 residues. Looked up from germline, CDR1 is ENHRY and CDR2 is SYGVKD. CDR3 nucleotides: TGTGCCATCAGTCCGGGACTAGCAAACACAGATACGCAGTATTTT. Amino acids: CAISPGLANTDTQYF.

Ten or more counts support this clonotype. The J gene is TRBJ1-2, the V gene TRBV20-1; TRBD1 aligns across 7 bases. The CDR3 is 15 residues long. The trim removed 0 bases at V and 2 bases at J, leaving 6 bases unmatched. The V gene's germline CDR1 is DFQATT and CDR2 SNEGSKA (reference sequence). The CDR3 region has the DNA TGCAGTGCTAGAGACCGGGGACAGCAAAACTATGGCTACACCTTC. Amino acids: CSARDRGQQNYGYTF.

At least ten counts were recorded for this clonotype. The CDR3 loop reads CSGRVAVRGEQFF. In nucleotides, the CDR3 is TGCAGCGGTCGGGTAGCTGTTCGAGGTGAGCAGTTCTTC. This chain connects TRBV29-1 to TRBJ2-1; D gene unclear. Trimming stripped 7 bases from V and 9 bases from J, with 19 bases between. This CDR3 contains 13 residues. Germline V lookup: CDR1 SQVTM, CDR2 ANQGSEA.

This clonotype was recorded at least ten times. The V call is TRBV20-1, the J call TRBJ1-1, with D hard to call. Trimming removed 6 bases at V and 2 bases at J, with 19 bases between. The CDR3 has 15 amino acids. The germline gives CDR1 DFQATT, CDR2 SNEGSKA (reference sequence). CDR3 coding DNA: TGCAGTGCCTTACTGGACGGGGATATTAACACTGAAGCTTTCTTT. Translation gives CSALLDGDINTEAFF.

This clonotype was counted at least ten times. The chain couples TRBV5-1 to TRBJ2-1; 9 positions agree with TRBD2. Germline CDR1 SGHRS, CDR2 YFSETQ. V shed 2 bases, J shed 8 bases, and the junction held 8 bases outside the gene matches. This CDR3 is 15 amino acids long. This CDR3 is CASSFTTSGYYEQFF. In DNA form, the CDR3 reads TGCGCCAGCAGCTTTACAACTAGCGGGTACTATGAGCAGTTCTTC. Full variable domain (rest looked up from reference TRBV5-1 and TRBJ2-1): KAGVTQTPRYLIKTRGQQVTLSCSPISGHRSVSWYQQTPGQGLQFLFEYFSETQRNKGNFPGRFSGRQFSNSRSEMNVSTLELGDSALYLCASSFTTSGYYEQFFGPGTRLTVL.

This clonotype is labeled as medium-sized. The chain is built from TRBV5-1 and TRBJ2-1; 14 positions match TRBD2. Germline-derived CDR1 and CDR2 are SGHRS and YFSETQ. CDR3 length: 17 residues. V shed 1 base, J shed 5 bases, and the junction held 5 bases outside the gene matches. The CDR3 DNA follows: TGCGCCAGCAGCTTGCACCCGACTAGCGGGAGGGACAATGAGCAGTTCTTC. Translating gives CASSLHPTSGRDNEQFF.

This clonotype has only a few counts. The V and J genes are TRBV18 and TRBJ2-2; no definite D call. Germline CDR1 and CDR2: KGHSH and LQKENI. Trimming took 4 bases from V and 0 from J, leaving 15 bases between them. The CDR3 is 17 amino acids. This chain's CDR3 is CASSLRRATANTGELFF. Here the CDR3 DNA reads TGTGCCAGCTCACTTCGAAGGGCAACGGCGAACACCGGGGAGCTGTTTTTT. Filled out from reference TRBV18 and TRBJ2-2, the complete variable domain reads NAGVMQNPRHLVRRRGQEARLRCSPMKGHSHVYWYRQLPEEGLKFMVYLQKENIIDESGMPKERFSAEFPKEGPSILRIQQVVRGDSAAYFCASSLRRATANTGELFFGEGSRLTVL.

This clonotype was counted many times. V usage is TRBV29-1 and J usage is TRBJ1-4; TRBD1 agrees at 7 bases. In germline, CDR1 is SQVTM, CDR2 ANQGSEA. The CDR3 totals 14 residues. V lost 4 bases and J lost 2; bases outside the gene matches: 4. The CDR3 reads CSVGGQDTNEKLFF. Written as DNA, the CDR3 is TGCAGCGTTGGAGGACAGGATACTAATGAAAAACTGTTTTTT.

The chain recombines TRBV20-1 with TRBJ1-1; maybe TRBD1 (5 bases). This CDR3 spans 14 amino acids. Germline V gene lookup returns CDR1 DFQATT and CDR2 SNEGSKA (reference sequence). Deletions cut 6 bases from V and 10 bases from J, with 24 bases between. The CDR3 loop reads CSALEYNSGSRAFF. In DNA form, the CDR3 reads TGCAGTGCGTTGGAATATAATTCAGGGTCTCGAGCTTTCTTT.

This clonotype showed up many times. The chain uses TRBV20-1 and TRBJ1-3; unclear D gene. The V end lost 1 base, the J end lost 2 bases, and 18 bases lay between the germline ends. Per the germline V gene, CDR1 is DFQATT and CDR2 is SNEGSKA (reference sequence). The CDR3 is made up of 17 amino acids. CDR3 amino acids: CSARVSWEEGPGNTIYF. CDR3 bases: TGCAGTGCTAGAGTGTCATGGGAAGAGGGCCCTGGAAACACCATATATTTT.

This clonotype was observed many times. The chain couples TRBV3-1 to TRBJ1-1, with 9 bases lining up with TRBD1. Looked up from germline, CDR1 is LGHDT and CDR2 is YNNKEL (reference sequence). The length of the CDR3 is 15 residues. Trimming cost V 0 bases and J 2 bases; bases outside gene matches: 1. CDR3 DNA sequence: TGTGCCAGCAGCCAAGAGGGACAGGGTAACACTGAAGCTTTCTTT. This translates into CASSQEGQGNTEAFF.

The sample holds many counts of this clonotype. This sequence joins TRBV6-5 and TRBJ1-2; D is perhaps TRBD1 (6 bases). V shed 0 bases and J shed 1 base, with 9 bases lying between them. CDR1 and CDR2 (germline): MNHEY, SVGAGI. CDR3 length equals 15 residues. CDR3 coding DNA: TGTGCCAGCAGTTACTCAAGACAGGTTAACTATGGCTACACCTTC. Its protein is CASSYSRQVNYGYTF.

There are many counts of this clonotype. The genes are TRBV4-3 and TRBJ2-3, with D possibly matching TRBD1 (6 bases). V was clipped by 5 bases and J by 2 bases, with 11 bases between them. Germline V CDR1 and CDR2: LGHNA, YSLEER. The CDR3 is made up of 14 amino acids. CDR3 sequence (DNA): TGCGCCAGCAGCTCCCAGGGGTCCACAGATACGCAGTATTTT. Residues: CASSSQGSTDTQYF.

This clonotype was picked up a small number of times. The V call is TRBV19, the J call TRBJ1-1; 7 positions match TRBD1. The CDR3 covers 14 residues. Germline-derived CDR1 and CDR2 are LNHDA and SQIVND (reference sequence). The V and J ends lost 7 bases and 1 base, in that order; junction bases with no gene match: 6. Here the CDR3 reads CASTPRQGNTEAFF. The CDR3 nucleotides read TGTGCCAGTACCCCCAGACAGGGGAACACTGAAGCTTTCTTT.

The J gene is TRBJ1-3, the V gene TRBV7-2; no definite D call. Germline V gene data show CDR1 as SGHTA and CDR2 as FQGNSA. The CDR3 consists of 14 residues. Trimming cost V 0 bases and J 8 bases, with 11 bases left between them. The CDR3 DNA reads TGTGCCAGCAGCTTAGCGATTCATGAGGACACCATATATTTT. Translated, it gives CASSLAIHEDTIYF.

This clonotype was recorded at least ten times. V and J are TRBV7-2 and TRBJ1-2; D is ambiguous. Trimming removed 1 base at V and 3 bases at J, with 9 bases between. The CDR3 extends over 14 amino acids. Germline-derived CDR1 and CDR2 are SGHTA and FQGNSA. The CDR3 is CASSLGVADYGYTF. In nucleotides, the CDR3 is TGTGCCAGCAGCTTAGGAGTAGCAGACTATGGCTACACCTTC.

With regard to this clonotype: Sequence at one end of the junction differs from germline and may be a read error. This chain joins TRBV30 and TRBJ1-5, with a tentative D call TRBD1 (6 bases). Germline V gives CDR1 GTSNPN, CDR2 SVGIG (reference sequence). CDR3 length: 13 amino acids. The CDR3 DNA sequence: TGTGCATGGAGTGTTCAGGGGAATCAGCCCCAGCATTTT. Translating it yields CAWSVQGNQPQHF. The full variable domain, with the rest looked up from reference TRBV30 and TRBJ1-5, is SQTIHQWPATLVQPVGSPLSLECTVEGTSNPNLYWYRQAAGRGLQLLFYSVGIGQISSEVPQNLSASRPQDRQFILSSKKLLLSDSGFYLCAWSVQGNQPQHFGDGTRLSIL.

This clonotype appeared many times. The rearrangement uses TRBV5-6 and TRBJ2-7, with unresolved D. Trimming stripped 2 bases from V and 7 bases from J, with 7 bases between. CDR1 and CDR2 (germline): SGHDT, YYEEEE. The CDR3 length is 11 residues. CDR3 amino acids: CASSFVTEQYF. The CDR3 DNA sequence: TGTGCCAGCAGCTTTGTGACAGAGCAGTACTTC.

This clonotype was detected many times. This chain uses TRBV4-1 with TRBJ2-7; possible D gene TRBD1, 6 bases. CDR3 size: 15 residues. The V gene lost 0 bases and the J gene lost 1 base, with 10 bases spanning the gap. The germline V gene has CDR1 MGHRA and CDR2 YSYEKL. This chain's CDR3 is CASSQEYRESYEQYF. In nucleotides, the CDR3 is TGCGCCAGCAGCCAAGAGTACAGGGAGTCCTACGAGCAGTACTTC.

This clonotype was counted between two and nine times. The chain recombines TRBV18 with TRBJ2-7, with TRBD1 as a possible D gene (6 bases). Per germline, CDR1 KGHSH and CDR2 LQKENI. The CDR3 runs to 15 residues. V was trimmed by 5 bases and J by 0 bases, leaving 14 bases between them. The DNA for the CDR3 is TGTGCCAGCTCAAAGGGACACCCGAGCTCCTACGAGCAGTACTTC. Translating it yields CASSKGHPSSYEQYF. The full variable domain, rest sourced from reference TRBV18 and TRBJ2-7, is NAGVMQNPRHLVRRRGQEARLRCSPMKGHSHVYWYRQLPEEGLKFMVYLQKENIIDESGMPKERFSAEFPKEGPSILRIQQVVRGDSAAYFCASSKGHPSSYEQYFGPGTRLTVT.

This clonotype was observed at least ten times. The rearrangement joins TRBV12-3 or TRBV12-4 to TRBJ2-1; 10 bases map to TRBD2. V gave up 6 bases and J gave up 4 bases; unmatched junction bases: 0. The CDR3 runs 13 residues. The chain's CDR3 is CASRLAGYNEQFF. CDR3 DNA: TGTGCCAGCAGACTAGCGGGGTACAATGAGCAGTTCTTC.

The J gene is TRBJ2-6, the V gene TRBV19, with a possible D match to TRBD1 (7 bases). The CDR3 is 16 residues long. Trimming pared 5 bases from V and 0 bases from J, leaving 11 bases between. The germline V gene has CDR1 LNHDA and CDR2 SQIVND (reference sequence). CDR3 sequence reads: CASSQQGGSGANVLTF. The CDR3 region has the DNA TGTGCCAGTAGTCAGCAGGGGGGCTCTGGGGCCAACGTCCTGACTTTC.

This clonotype was observed at least ten times. The chain links TRBV11-3 to TRBJ2-1; 9 bases line up with TRBD1. Germline CDR1 is SGHNT and CDR2 is YENEEA. This CDR3 has 15 amino acids. The V and J ends lost 7 bases and 5 bases, in that order; junction bases with no gene match: 9. The CDR3 spells CASKWPGQGDNEQFF. The CDR3, as DNA: TGTGCCAGCAAGTGGCCGGGACAGGGAGACAATGAGCAGTTCTTC.

In this sample, this clonotype is medium-sized (0.01 to 0.1%). V usage is TRBV20-1 and J usage is TRBJ2-7, with a tentative D call TRBD2 (6 bases). Germline V lookup: CDR1 DFQATT, CDR2 SNEGSKA (reference sequence). The CDR3 has 14 amino acids. Trimming took 6 bases from V and 4 from J, leaving 19 bases between them. The CDR3: CSAPRPGLKYEQYF. For the CDR3, the DNA is TGCAGTGCCCCGCGGCCGGGACTCAAGTACGAGCAGTACTTC.